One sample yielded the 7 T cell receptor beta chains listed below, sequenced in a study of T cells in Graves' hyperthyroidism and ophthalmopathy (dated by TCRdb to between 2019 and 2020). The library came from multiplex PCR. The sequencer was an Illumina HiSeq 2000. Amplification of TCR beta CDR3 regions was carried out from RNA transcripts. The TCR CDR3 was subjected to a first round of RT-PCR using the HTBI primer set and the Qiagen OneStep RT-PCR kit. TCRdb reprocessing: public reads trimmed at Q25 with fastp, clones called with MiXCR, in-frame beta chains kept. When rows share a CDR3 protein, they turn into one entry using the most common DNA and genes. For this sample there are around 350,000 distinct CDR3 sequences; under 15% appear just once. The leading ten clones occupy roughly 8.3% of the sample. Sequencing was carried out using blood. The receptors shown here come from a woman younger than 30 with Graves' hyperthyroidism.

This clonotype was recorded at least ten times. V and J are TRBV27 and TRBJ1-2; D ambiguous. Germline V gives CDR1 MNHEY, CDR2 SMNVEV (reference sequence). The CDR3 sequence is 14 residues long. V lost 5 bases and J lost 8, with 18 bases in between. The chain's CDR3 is CASSPLRGREGYTF. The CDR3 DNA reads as TGTGCCAGCAGTCCCCTCCGGGGTAGAGAAGGCTACACCTTC.

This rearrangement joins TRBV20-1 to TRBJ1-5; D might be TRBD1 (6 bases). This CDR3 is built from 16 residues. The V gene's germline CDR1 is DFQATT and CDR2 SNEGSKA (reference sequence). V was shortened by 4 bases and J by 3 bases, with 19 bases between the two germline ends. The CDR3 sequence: CSATSGEVGSNQPQHF. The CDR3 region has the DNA TGCAGTGCTACTTCAGGGGAGGTAGGATCCAATCAGCCCCAGCATTTT.

CDR3 residues: CASLNGIEEYGYTF. DNA of the CDR3: TGCGCCAGCTTGAACGGCATAGAGGAGTATGGCTACACCTTC. The gene calls are TRBV5-1 and TRBJ1-2; D gene uncertain. The CDR3 is 14 residues long. The germline V gene encodes CDR1 SGHRS and CDR2 YFSETQ. With 7 bases removed from V and 5 bases from J, the gap between germline ends came to 18 bases.

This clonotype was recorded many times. The CDR3 is CASSPKDRARKTEAFF. The CDR3 region has the DNA TGTGCCAGCAGTCCGAAAGACAGGGCGAGAAAGACTGAAGCTTTCTTT. The chain uses TRBV6-2 or TRBV6-3 and TRBJ1-1; 7 positions agree with TRBD1. CDR1 is MNHEY, CDR2 SVGEGT, per germline. The CDR3 has 16 amino acids. The ends lost 5 bases at V and 5 bases at J; junction bases unmatched: 14.

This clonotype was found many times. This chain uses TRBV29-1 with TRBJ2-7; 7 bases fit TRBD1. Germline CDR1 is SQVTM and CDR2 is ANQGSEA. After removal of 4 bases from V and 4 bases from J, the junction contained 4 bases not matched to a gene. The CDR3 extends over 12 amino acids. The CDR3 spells CSVVQGRYEQYF. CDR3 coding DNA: TGCAGCGTTGTACAGGGGAGATACGAGCAGTACTTC.

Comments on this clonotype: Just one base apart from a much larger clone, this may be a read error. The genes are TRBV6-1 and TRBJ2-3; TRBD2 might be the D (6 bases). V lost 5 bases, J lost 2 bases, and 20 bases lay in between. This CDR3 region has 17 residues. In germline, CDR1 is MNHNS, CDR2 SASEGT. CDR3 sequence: CASSPARISGYTDTQYF. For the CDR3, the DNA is TGTGCCAGCAGTCCGGCGAGGATTAGCGGATACACAGATACGCAGTATTTT.

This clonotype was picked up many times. The CDR3 loop reads CASTRADQETQYF. The CDR3 coding sequence is TGCGCCAGCACCCGCGCGGACCAAGAGACCCAGTACTTC. J is TRBJ2-5 and V is TRBV5-1, with unresolved D. V was cut by 6 bases and J by 0 bases, with 9 bases left in between. The CDR3 consists of 13 residues. Germline loops: CDR1 SGHRS, CDR2 YFSETQ. The full variable domain, completed using reference TRBV5-1 and TRBJ2-5, is KAGVTQTPRYLIKTRGQQVTLSCSPISGHRSVSWYQQTPGQGLQFLFEYFSETQRNKGNFPGRFSGRQFSNSRSEMNVSTLELGDSALYLCASTRADQETQYFGPGTRLLVL.